This TCR beta chain emerged from a study of tumor-infiltrating lymphocytes in primary liver carcinoma. This clonotype was counted between two and nine times. The junction departs from germline at one end; a sequencing error may be responsible. The source of the blood RNA was unsorted whole blood, and germline DNA was extracted as well. Chronic HBV infection, untreated so far, was present in the patients. Priming with a constant-region primer yielded TCR beta cDNA from 450 to 550 ng total RNA. Three rounds of nested multiplex PCR with slightly modified ARM-PCR produced TCR beta libraries. In TCRdb, the multiplex PCR reads were re-called with MiXCR into one record per CDR3 protein. In the table there are some 200,000 distinct CDR3 sequences, less than 65% of which are singletons. Sequenced input: peripheral blood. The receptor's source is a woman between 55 and 75 years old with primary liver carcinoma and hepatitis B virus infection.

The CDR3 reads CASSLGQNNEHLF. The CDR3 coding sequence is TGTGCCAGCAGCTTAGGACAGAACAATGAGCATCTCTTC. The gene calls are TRBV11-2 and TRBJ2-1; D possibly corresponds to TRBD1 (5 bases). In germline, CDR1 is SGHAT, CDR2 FQNNGV. The CDR3 extends over 13 amino acids.